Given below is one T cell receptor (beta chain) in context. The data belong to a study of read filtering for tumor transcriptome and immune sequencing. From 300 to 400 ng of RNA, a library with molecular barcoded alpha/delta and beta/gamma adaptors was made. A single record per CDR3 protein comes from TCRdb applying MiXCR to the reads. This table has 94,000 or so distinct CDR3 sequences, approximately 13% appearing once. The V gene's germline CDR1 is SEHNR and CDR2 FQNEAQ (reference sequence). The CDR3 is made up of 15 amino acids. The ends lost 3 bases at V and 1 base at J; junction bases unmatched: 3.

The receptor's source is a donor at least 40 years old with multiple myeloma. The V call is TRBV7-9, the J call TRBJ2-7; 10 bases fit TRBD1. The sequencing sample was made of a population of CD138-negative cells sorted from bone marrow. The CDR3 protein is CASSLGGQGSYEQYF. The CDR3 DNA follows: TGTGCCAGCAGCTTGGGGGGACAGGGGTCCTACGAGCAGTACTTC.